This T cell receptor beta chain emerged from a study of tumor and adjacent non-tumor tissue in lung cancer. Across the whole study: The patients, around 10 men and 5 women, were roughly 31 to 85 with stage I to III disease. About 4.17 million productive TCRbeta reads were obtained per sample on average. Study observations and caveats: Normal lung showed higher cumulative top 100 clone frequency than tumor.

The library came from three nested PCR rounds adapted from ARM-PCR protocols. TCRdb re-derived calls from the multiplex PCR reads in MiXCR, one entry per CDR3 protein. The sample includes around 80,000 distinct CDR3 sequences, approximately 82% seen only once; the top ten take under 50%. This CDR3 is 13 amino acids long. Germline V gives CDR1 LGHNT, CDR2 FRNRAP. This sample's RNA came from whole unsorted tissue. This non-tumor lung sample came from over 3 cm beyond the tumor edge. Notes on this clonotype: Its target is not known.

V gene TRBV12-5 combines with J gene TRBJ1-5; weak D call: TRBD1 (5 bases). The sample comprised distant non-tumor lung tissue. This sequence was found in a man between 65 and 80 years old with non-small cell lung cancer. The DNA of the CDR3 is TGTCCTAATTGTTTTGACAGAAATCAGCCCCAGCATTTT. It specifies CPNCFDRNQPQHF.